The next 28 T cell receptor beta chains were all read from a single sample in a study of T cell responses to AZD1222 COVID-19 vaccine. This table comes from immunoSEQ multiplex PCR, and its TCRdb copy is limited to in-frame clones, with some not included. In the table there are 90,000 to 120,000 clones, about 93% of which are singletons. Source: peripheral blood, taken on day 0 of AZD1222 vaccination. These receptors all stem from an adult in good health.

A few counts support this clone. The chain uses TRBV28 and TRBJ1-2; D unclear. The V end lost 11 bases, the J end lost 0 bases, and 7 bases lay between the germline ends. The CDR3 loop spans 11 amino acids. Germline V gene sequence: CDR1 MDHEN, CDR2 SYDVKM. DNA for the CDR3: TGTGCCCTTCGTTCTAACTATGGCTACACCTTC. This translates into CALRSNYGYTF.

The V gene is TRBV7-2, the J gene TRBJ1-2, with TRBD1 as a possible D gene (5 bases). Germline V gene lookup returns CDR1 SGHTA and CDR2 FQGNSA. V dropped 4 bases and J dropped 2 bases, with 11 bases sitting between them. This CDR3 has 14 residues. CDR3 protein: CASSSRDANYGYTF. In DNA, the CDR3 is TGTGCCAGCAGCTCCCGGGACGCCAACTATGGCTACACCTTC. The full variable domain, rest sourced from reference TRBV7-2 and TRBJ1-2, is GAGVSQSPSNKVTEKGKDVELRCDPISGHTALYWYRQSLGQGLEFLIYFQGNSAPDKSGLPSDRFSAERTGGSVSTLTIQRTQQEDSAVYLCASSSRDANYGYTFGSGTRLTVV.

The genes are TRBV15 and TRBJ2-3, with D uncertain. CDR1 is LNHNV and CDR2 is YYDKDF in the germline V gene (reference sequence). V dropped 0 bases and J dropped 5 bases, with 6 bases sitting between them. The CDR3 is 13 residues long. CDR3: CATSRDRVDTQYF. CDR3 nucleotide sequence: TGTGCCACCAGCAGAGATAGGGTAGATACGCAGTATTTT.

The chain is built from TRBV7-3 and TRBJ1-2, with D tentatively TRBD1 (6 bases). Trimming removed 5 bases from V and 4 bases from J, with 20 bases in between. Germline V CDR1 and CDR2: SGHTA, FQGTGA. This CDR3 contains 16 residues. The CDR3 DNA is TGTGCCAGCAGCCCCACCTCAGGGGCGTCCCCCTATGGCTACACCTTC. Translating gives CASSPTSGASPYGYTF.

J is TRBJ1-2 and V is TRBV30, with 9 bases matching TRBD1. Germline-derived CDR1 and CDR2 are GTSNPN and SVGIG (reference sequence). J lost 6 bases, V lost 4 bases, and 6 bases had no gene match. The CDR3 length is 13 residues. CDR3 region: CAWTDRGTHGYTF. The CDR3 region has the DNA TGTGCCTGGACCGACAGGGGGACGCATGGCTACACCTTC.

V usage is TRBV9 and J usage is TRBJ2-3; 8 nucleotides align to TRBD1. The CDR3 runs to 16 residues. The germline V gene encodes CDR1 SGDLS and CDR2 YYNGEE. V gave up 2 bases and J gave up 3 bases; unmatched junction bases: 8. The CDR3 reads CASSVKGQGRTDTQYF. CDR3 sequence (DNA): TGTGCCAGCAGCGTGAAAGGACAGGGTCGGACAGATACGCAGTATTTT.

The J gene is TRBJ1-5, the V gene TRBV10-3; tentative D call: TRBD1 (5 bases). The CDR3 covers 14 residues. The V gene's germline CDR1 is ENHRY and CDR2 SYGVKD. Trimming took off 11 bases at V and 3 bases at J, with 17 bases between the two ends. The chain's CDR3 is CAVSQGGDNQPQHF. DNA of the CDR3: TGTGCCGTGTCCCAGGGTGGAGACAATCAGCCCCAGCATTTT.

This clone was detected only once. V usage is TRBV11-1 and J usage is TRBJ2-3; D ambiguous. V lost 0 bases to trimming and J lost 6 bases, with 13 bases between them. This CDR3 contains 15 residues. Germline lookup yields CDR1 SGHAT and CDR2 FQDESV (reference sequence). The CDR3 region is CASSLAWSASDTQYF. CDR3 sequence (DNA): TGTGCCAGCAGCTTAGCATGGTCGGCGTCGGATACGCAGTATTTT.

The J gene is TRBJ1-1, the V gene TRBV20-1; no firm D call. The CDR3 covers 11 residues. V lost 6 bases and J lost 1, with 6 bases in between. Germline CDR1 and CDR2: DFQATT and SNEGSKA (reference sequence). CDR3 loop: CSAVGNTEAFF. The CDR3 nucleotides read TGCAGTGCGGTGGGGAACACTGAAGCTTTCTTT.

This chain joins TRBV20-1 and TRBJ2-1, with D possibly TRBD1 on 6 matching bases. V was pared by 6 bases and J by 9 bases, with 12 bases between. There are 11 residues in the CDR3. CDR1 and CDR2 (germline): DFQATT, SNEGSKA (reference sequence). The CDR3 bases are TGCAGTGCGTCGAGGGGGAGTGAGCAGTTCTTC. Its translation is CSASRGSEQFF.

The chain carries TRBV7-8 and TRBJ1-2, with 7 bases fitting TRBD1. The junction had 6 bases not matched to a gene; V was cut back by 1 base and J by 4 bases. The CDR3 covers 15 residues. CDR1 is SGHVS, CDR2 FQNEAQ, per germline. CDR3 DNA sequence: TGTGCCAGCAGCTTAGGGTCGAGACAGGGCTATGGCTACACCTTC. As protein: CASSLGSRQGYGYTF.

The rearrangement links TRBV6-2 or TRBV6-3 to TRBJ1-1; D remains unclear. Per the germline V gene, CDR1 is MNHEY and CDR2 is SVGEGT. Trimming shortened V by 1 base and J by 10 bases, and 10 bases separated the two germline ends. The CDR3 runs to 12 residues. The CDR3 loop is CASSYFWRGAFF. CDR3 in DNA: TGTGCCAGCAGTTACTTTTGGCGGGGAGCTTTCTTT.

V and J are TRBV6-4 and TRBJ1-1, with D unclear. The CDR3 is 13 amino acids. Germline loops: CDR1 MRHNA, CDR2 SNTAGT. Trimming shortened V by 0 bases and J by 4 bases, and 6 bases separated the two germline ends. The CDR3 DNA reads as TGTGCCAGCAGTGACTCATTGGGCACTGAAGCTTTCTTT. Amino acid sequence: CASSDSLGTEAFF.

The chain uses TRBV9 and TRBJ2-5; 7 bases match TRBD2. The CDR3 covers 15 residues. J gave up 3 bases and V 0 bases, and 5 bases lay outside the gene matches. Germline V gives CDR1 SGDLS, CDR2 YYNGEE. The chain's CDR3 is CASSVVGLIEETQYF. CDR3 bases: TGTGCCAGCAGCGTAGTGGGACTAATAGAAGAGACCCAGTACTTC.

The rearrangement joins TRBV5-6 to TRBJ2-7; possibly TRBD1 for D (5 bases). The CDR3 sequence is 14 residues long. Trimming removed 4 bases from V and 2 bases from J, with 13 bases in between. Germline V gene sequence: CDR1 SGHDT, CDR2 YYEEEE. The DNA for the CDR3 is TGTGCCAGCAGCCCTAGGCTAGGGGCCTACGAGCAGTACTTC. As protein: CASSPRLGAYEQYF. Together with reference TRBV5-6 and TRBJ2-7, the CDR3 gives the full variable domain: DAGVTQSPTHLIKTRGQQVTLRCSPKSGHDTVSWYQQALGQGPQFIFQYYEEEERQRGNFPDRFSGHQFPNYSSELNVNALLLGDSALYLCASSPRLGAYEQYFGPGTRLTVT.

The V gene is TRBV19, the J gene TRBJ2-5, with unresolved D. Trimming took off 3 bases at V and 3 bases at J, with 11 bases between the two ends. The germline CDR1 and CDR2 sequences are LNHDA and SQIVND (reference sequence). This CDR3 has 14 amino acids. CDR3 region: CASSIMGREETQYF. The DNA for the CDR3 is TGTGCCAGTAGTATTATGGGCAGAGAAGAGACCCAGTACTTC. The full variable domain, with the rest looked up from reference TRBV19 and TRBJ2-5, is DGGITQSPKYLFRKEGQNVTLSCEQNLNHDAMYWYRQDPGQGLRLIYYSQIVNDFQKGDIAEGYSVSREKKESFPLTVTSAQKNPTAFYLCASSIMGREETQYFGPGTRLLVL.

The chain employs TRBV2 and TRBJ1-1; D possibly corresponds to TRBD1 (6 bases). Germline CDR1 and CDR2: SNHLY and FYNNEI. The CDR3 is 16 amino acids. V lost 5 bases, J lost 0 bases, and 16 bases lay in between. CDR3 bases: TGTGCCAGCAGTTACGGACAGTTCGAAGTGAACACTGAAGCTTTCTTT. It codes for CASSYGQFEVNTEAFF.

The chain employs TRBV5-1 and TRBJ1-1; tentative D call: TRBD1 (6 bases). Germline V gives CDR1 SGHRS, CDR2 YFSETQ. V lost 2 bases, J lost 7 bases, and 12 bases lay in between. This CDR3 region has 13 residues. This CDR3 is CASSLSQGHEAFF. In nucleotides, the CDR3 is TGCGCCAGCAGCTTATCCCAGGGACATGAAGCTTTCTTT.

The chain has TRBV6-5 and TRBJ1-2; 8 bases align to TRBD1. This CDR3 spans 12 amino acids. Germline trimming cut 11 bases from V and 3 bases from J; bases unmatched to any gene: 5. Germline V gives CDR1 MNHEY, CDR2 SVGAGI. CDR3 coding DNA: TGTGCCGTATCACAGGGGGACTATGGCTACACCTTC. This sequence encodes CAVSQGDYGYTF.

V and J are TRBV15 and TRBJ1-4; D gene unclear. Germline V gene lookup returns CDR1 LNHNV and CDR2 YYDKDF (reference sequence). V lost 8 bases and J 8 bases, leaving 6 bases between the germline ends. The CDR3 contains 10 residues. CDR3: CATVGEKLFF. As DNA, the CDR3 is TGTGCCACCGTAGGGGAAAAACTGTTTTTT.

J is TRBJ2-1 and V is TRBV3-1 (or the pseudogene TRBV3-2); the D call may be TRBD1 or TRBD2 (5 bases each). V was clipped by 4 bases and J by 5 bases, with 15 bases between them. Germline loops: CDR1 LGHDT, CDR2 YNNKEL (reference sequence). The CDR3 runs to 15 residues. In nucleotides, the CDR3 is TGTGCCAGCAGCCGATCTAGCACAGGACACAATGAGCAGTTCTTC. It codes for CASSRSSTGHNEQFF.

The chain is built from TRBV11-3 and TRBJ2-1; TRBD2 aligns across 8 bases. The trim removed 5 bases at V and 10 bases at J, leaving 10 bases unmatched. This CDR3 is 14 amino acids long. Per the germline V gene, CDR1 is SGHNT and CDR2 is YENEEA. The CDR3 DNA reads TGTGCCAGCAGCCCTAGCGGGTTTTCGGACGAGCAGTTCTTC. Protein product: CASSPSGFSDEQFF.

The chain joins TRBV5-1 to TRBJ1-4, with D possibly matching TRBD1 (5 bases). Germline loops: CDR1 SGHRS, CDR2 YFSETQ. The CDR3 has 13 residues. Trimming pared 3 bases from V and 12 bases from J, leaving 15 bases between. CDR3 sequence (DNA): TGCGCCAGCAGCTCCCCACCCCTCAGGGAACTGTTTTTT. Encoded protein: CASSSPPLRELFF.

This clone was observed a few times. V gene TRBV4-1 combines with J gene TRBJ2-5, with D tentatively TRBD2 (6 bases). Germline-derived CDR1 and CDR2 are MGHRA and YSYEKL. Trimming removed 4 bases from V and 4 bases from J, with 10 bases in between. This CDR3 contains 13 residues. The DNA of the CDR3 is TGCGCCAGCAGCCGGGGCGGGGTAGAGACCCAGTACTTC. Protein: CASSRGGVETQYF.

The V gene is TRBV13, the J gene TRBJ2-7; either TRBD1 or TRBD2 may fit D (6 bases each). V was pared by 3 bases and J by 0 bases, with 12 bases between. From germline, CDR1 is PRHDT and CDR2 FYEKMQ (reference sequence). The CDR3 totals 15 residues. The CDR3 DNA follows: TGTGCCAGCAGCTTTCCGGGGGCCAGCTCCTACGAGCAGTACTTC. Protein product: CASSFPGASSYEQYF.

The gene calls are TRBV5-1 and TRBJ2-6; D gene unclear. V dropped 4 bases and J dropped 1 base, with 9 bases sitting between them. This CDR3 region has 15 residues. Germline V gene lookup returns CDR1 SGHRS and CDR2 YFSETQ. The CDR3 here is CASSHTPSGANVLTF. CDR3 nucleotide sequence: TGCGCCAGCAGCCACACACCTTCTGGGGCCAACGTCCTGACTTTC.

The chain is built from TRBV5-1 and TRBJ2-5; D unresolved. The V gene lost 0 bases and the J gene lost 5 bases, with 8 bases spanning the gap. CDR3 length: 13 residues. CDR1 is SGHRS, CDR2 YFSETQ, per germline. The CDR3 region is CASSLVGWETQYF. The CDR3 DNA is TGCGCCAGCAGCTTGGTAGGGTGGGAGACCCAGTACTTC. Drawing the rest from reference TRBV5-1 and TRBJ2-5, the complete variable domain is KAGVTQTPRYLIKTRGQQVTLSCSPISGHRSVSWYQQTPGQGLQFLFEYFSETQRNKGNFPGRFSGRQFSNSRSEMNVSTLELGDSALYLCASSLVGWETQYFGPGTRLLVL.

The V and J genes are TRBV18 and TRBJ2-1; 10 bases are a match to TRBD2. The CDR3 is made up of 16 amino acids. Trimming at V came to 3 bases and at J to 8 bases, leaving 10 bases not matched to a gene. Germline CDR1 reads KGHSH; CDR2 reads LQKENI. CDR3 DNA: TGTGCCAGCTCACCCGCGTTAGCGGGGGGCACGGATGAGCAGTTCTTC. This translates into CASSPALAGGTDEQFF. Looking up the rest from reference TRBV18 and TRBJ2-1 gives the full variable domain: NAGVMQNPRHLVRRRGQEARLRCSPMKGHSHVYWYRQLPEEGLKFMVYLQKENIIDESGMPKERFSAEFPKEGPSILRIQQVVRGDSAAYFCASSPALAGGTDEQFFGPGTRLTVL.